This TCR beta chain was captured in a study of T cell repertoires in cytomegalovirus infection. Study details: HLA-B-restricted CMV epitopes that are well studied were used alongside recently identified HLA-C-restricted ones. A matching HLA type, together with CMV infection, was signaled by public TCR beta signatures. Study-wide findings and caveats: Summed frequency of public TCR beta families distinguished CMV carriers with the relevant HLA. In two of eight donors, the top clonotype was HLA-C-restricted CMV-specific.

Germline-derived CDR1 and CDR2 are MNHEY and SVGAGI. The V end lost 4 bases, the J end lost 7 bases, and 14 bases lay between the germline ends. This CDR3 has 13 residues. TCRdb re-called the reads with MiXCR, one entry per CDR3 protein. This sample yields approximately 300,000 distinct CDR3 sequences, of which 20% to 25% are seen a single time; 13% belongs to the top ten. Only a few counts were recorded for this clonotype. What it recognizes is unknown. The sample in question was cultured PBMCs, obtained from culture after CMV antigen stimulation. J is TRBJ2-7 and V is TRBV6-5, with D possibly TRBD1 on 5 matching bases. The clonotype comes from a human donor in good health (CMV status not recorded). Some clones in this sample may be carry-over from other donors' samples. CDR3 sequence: CASSFGQGGEQYF. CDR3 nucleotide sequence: TGTGCCAGCAGTTTCGGCCAGGGTGGTGAGCAGTACTTC.